This TCR beta chain appears in the sequencing data of a study of CD8+ T cells in alopecia areata. The overall study: Treated patients swallowed 5 to 10 mg of oral tofacitinib twice daily. Regarding the study as a whole: Clonality exceeded that of normal scalp in lesional scalp, most notably in alopecia totalis/universalis. Scalp samples also yield sequences of resident alphabeta T cells from normal skin.

Alopecia areata patients gave lesional scalp punch biopsies and peripheral blood samples. The V end lost 2 bases, the J end lost 2 bases, and 6 bases lay between the germline ends. Germline CDR1 reads SQVTM; CDR2 reads ANQGSEA. CDR3 length: 12 amino acids. Reverse transcription of extracted RNA yielded cDNA, which provided the sequencing template. This table comes from immunoSEQ multiplex PCR, and its TCRdb copy is limited to in-frame clones, with some not included. The sample lists about 160,000 clones; 45% to 60% were seen once. A few counts support this clone. Its antigen is not known. The receptor's source is a human donor with alopecia areata. The specimen was CD4+ T cells sorted from blood. V usage is TRBV29-1 and J usage is TRBJ1-2; D is undetermined. The CDR3 DNA is TGCAGCGTTGAATGGCAAAACTATGGCTACACCTTC. It yields the protein CSVEWQNYGYTF.